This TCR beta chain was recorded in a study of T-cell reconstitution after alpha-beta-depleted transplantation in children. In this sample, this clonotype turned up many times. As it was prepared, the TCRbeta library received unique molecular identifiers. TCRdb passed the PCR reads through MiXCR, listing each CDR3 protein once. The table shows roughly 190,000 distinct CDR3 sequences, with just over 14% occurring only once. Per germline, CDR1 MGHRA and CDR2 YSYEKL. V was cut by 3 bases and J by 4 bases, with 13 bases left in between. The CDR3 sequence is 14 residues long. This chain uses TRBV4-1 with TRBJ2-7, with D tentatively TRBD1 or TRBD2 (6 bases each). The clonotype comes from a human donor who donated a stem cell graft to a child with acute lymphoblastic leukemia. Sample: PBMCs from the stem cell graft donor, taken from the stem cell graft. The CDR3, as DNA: TGCGCCAGCAGCCAGGCGGGACAAAAATACGAGCAGTACTTC. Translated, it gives CASSQAGQKYEQYF.